These 8 T cell receptor beta chains came from one sample sequenced in a study of CXCR3-negative and CXCR3-positive naive CD8 T cells. Study-wide results and limits: CXCR3-positive naive cells had more hydrophobic TRB CDR3s than CXCR3-negative naive cells.

Their antigens remain unidentified. The TRB libraries of cDNA were built by UMI-labeled 5' RACE. Each CDR3 protein gets one entry in TCRdb, which reprocessed the 5' RACE reads and gives no DNA. This table holds 150,000 to 160,000 distinct CDR3 sequences. The sample comprised naive CXCR3+ CD8+ T cells from blood. Indicated subset: CD45RO-CCR7+CD27+CD95- naive CD8+ T cells expressing CXCR3 (TNR3+). The receptors originated from a human donor in good health. Some clones in this sample may be carry-over from other donors' samples.

This chain connects TRBV15 to TRBJ2-1; TCRdb indicates TRBD2, and absent DNA this call remains unverified. Germline-derived CDR1 and CDR2 are LNHNV and YYDKDF (reference sequence). The CDR3 sequence is 16 residues long. The CDR3 is CATSRESGLAGNEQFF. Full variable domain (outside the CDR3, taken from reference TRBV15 and TRBJ2-1): DAMVIQNPRYQVTQFGKPVTLSCSQTLNHNVMYWYQQKSSQAPKLLFHYYDKDFNNEADTPDNFQSRRPNTSFCFLDIRSPGLGDTAMYLCATSRESGLAGNEQFFGPGTRLTVL.

The chain carries TRBV11-1 and TRBJ1-1; TCRdb proposes TRBD1, but this gene call is untestable without DNA. Germline V gene data show CDR1 as SGHAT and CDR2 as FQDESV (reference sequence). This CDR3 comprises 13 residues. CDR3 region: CASSGSRGTEAFF.

The rearrangement links TRBV7-9 to TRBJ2-2; TCRdb's D call, TRBD1, is unchecked because there is no DNA. The V gene's germline CDR1 is SEHNR and CDR2 FQNEAQ (reference sequence). The CDR3 contains 17 residues. The CDR3 spells CASSTARTVDGTGELFF.

This chain links TRBV6-2 or TRBV6-3 with TRBJ2-7; the TRBD2 assignment by TCRdb is unverifiable without DNA. The CDR3 sequence is 16 residues long. CDR1 is MNHEY and CDR2 is SVGEGT in the germline V gene. Here the CDR3 reads CASRSGVAGGLYEQYF.

The chain is built from TRBV11-1 and TRBJ2-1; TCRdb gives TRBD1 as the D gene, but with no DNA this cannot be confirmed. The CDR3 contains 14 residues. Germline CDR1 reads SGHAT; CDR2 reads FQDESV (reference sequence). The CDR3 spells CASSSTGSYNEQFF.

The rearrangement links TRBV10-2 to TRBJ1-2; the TCRdb call, TRBD1, lacks DNA for checking. CDR1 is WSHSY and CDR2 is SAAADI in the germline V gene. There are 15 residues in the CDR3. The CDR3 reads CASRIETGPNYGYTF.

This sequence joins TRBV10-3 and TRBJ2-7; TCRdb's assignment of TRBD2 cannot be checked, as there is no DNA. CDR3 length: 13 amino acids. Looked up from germline, CDR1 is ENHRY and CDR2 is SYGVKD. This chain's CDR3 is CAIAGPTAGEQYF.

The chain uses TRBV9 and TRBJ2-7; with no DNA, the TCRdb D assignment of TRBD1 cannot be verified. The CDR3 sequence is 16 residues long. CDR1 and CDR2 (germline): SGDLS, YYNGEE. The CDR3 protein is CASSVSSGSPSYEQYF.